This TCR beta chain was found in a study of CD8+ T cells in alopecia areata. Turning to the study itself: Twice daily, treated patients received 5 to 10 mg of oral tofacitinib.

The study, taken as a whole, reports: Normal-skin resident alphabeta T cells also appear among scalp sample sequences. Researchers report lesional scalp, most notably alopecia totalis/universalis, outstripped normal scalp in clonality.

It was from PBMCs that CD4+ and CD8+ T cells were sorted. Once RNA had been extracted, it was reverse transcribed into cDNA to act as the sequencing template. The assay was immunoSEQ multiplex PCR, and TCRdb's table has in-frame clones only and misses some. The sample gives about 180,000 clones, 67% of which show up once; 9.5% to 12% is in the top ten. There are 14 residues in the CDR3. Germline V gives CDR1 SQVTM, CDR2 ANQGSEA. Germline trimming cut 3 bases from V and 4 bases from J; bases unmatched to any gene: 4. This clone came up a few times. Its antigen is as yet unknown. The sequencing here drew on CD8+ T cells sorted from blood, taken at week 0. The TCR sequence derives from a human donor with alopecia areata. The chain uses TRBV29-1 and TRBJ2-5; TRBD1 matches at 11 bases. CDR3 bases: TGCAGCGTTGAGGGACAGGGGGGTCGAGAGACCCAGTACTTC. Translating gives CSVEGQGGRETQYF.